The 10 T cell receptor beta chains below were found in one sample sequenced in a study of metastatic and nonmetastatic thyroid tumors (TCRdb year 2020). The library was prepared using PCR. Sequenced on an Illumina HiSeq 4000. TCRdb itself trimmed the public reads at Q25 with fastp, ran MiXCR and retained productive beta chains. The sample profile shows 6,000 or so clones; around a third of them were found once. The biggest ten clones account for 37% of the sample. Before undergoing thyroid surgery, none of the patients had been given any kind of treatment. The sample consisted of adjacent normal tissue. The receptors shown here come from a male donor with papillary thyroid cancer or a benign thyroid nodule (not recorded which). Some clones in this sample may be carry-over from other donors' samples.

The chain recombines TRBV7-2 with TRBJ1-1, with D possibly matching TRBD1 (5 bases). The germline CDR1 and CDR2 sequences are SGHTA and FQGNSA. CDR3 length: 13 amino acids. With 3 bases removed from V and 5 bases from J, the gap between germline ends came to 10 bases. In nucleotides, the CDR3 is TGTGCCAGCAGCTTGGGGGGAGCGACTGAAGCTTTCTTT. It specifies CASSLGGATEAFF. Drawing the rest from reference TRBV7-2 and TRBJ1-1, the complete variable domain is GAGVSQSPSNKVTEKGKDVELRCDPISGHTALYWYRQSLGQGLEFLIYFQGNSAPDKSGLPSDRFSAERTGGSVSTLTIQRTQQEDSAVYLCASSLGGATEAFFGQGTRLTVV.

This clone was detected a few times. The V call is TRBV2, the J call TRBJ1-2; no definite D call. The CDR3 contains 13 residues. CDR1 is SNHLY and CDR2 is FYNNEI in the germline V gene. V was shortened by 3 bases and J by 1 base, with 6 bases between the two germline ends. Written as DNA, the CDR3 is TGTGCCAGCAGTGAGGCGGGTAACTATGGCTACACCTTC. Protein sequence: CASSEAGNYGYTF.

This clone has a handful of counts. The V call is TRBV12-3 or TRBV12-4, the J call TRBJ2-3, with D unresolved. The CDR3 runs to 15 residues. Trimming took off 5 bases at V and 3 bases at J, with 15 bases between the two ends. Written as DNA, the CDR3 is TGTGCCAGCAGTCTCGGACCAGCGTCTACAGATACGCAGTATTTT. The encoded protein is CASSLGPASTDTQYF.

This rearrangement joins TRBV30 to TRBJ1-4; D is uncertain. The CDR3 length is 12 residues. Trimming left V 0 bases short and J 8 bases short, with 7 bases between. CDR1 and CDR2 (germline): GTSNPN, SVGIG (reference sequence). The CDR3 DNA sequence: TGTGCCTGGAGTGTACTAAGGGAAAAACTGTTTTTT. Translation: CAWSVLREKLFF.

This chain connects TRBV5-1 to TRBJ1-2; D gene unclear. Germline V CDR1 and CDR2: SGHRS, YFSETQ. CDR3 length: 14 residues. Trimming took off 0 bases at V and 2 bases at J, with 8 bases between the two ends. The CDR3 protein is CASSLDGINYGYTF. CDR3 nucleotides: TGCGCCAGCAGCTTGGACGGCATAAACTATGGCTACACCTTC.

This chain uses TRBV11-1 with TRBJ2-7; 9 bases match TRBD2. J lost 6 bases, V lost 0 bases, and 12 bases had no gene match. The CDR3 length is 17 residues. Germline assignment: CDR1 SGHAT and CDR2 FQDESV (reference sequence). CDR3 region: CASSLAGIAGAPLEQYF. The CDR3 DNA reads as TGTGCCAGCAGCTTAGCGGGGATAGCGGGAGCCCCCCTCGAGCAGTACTTC.

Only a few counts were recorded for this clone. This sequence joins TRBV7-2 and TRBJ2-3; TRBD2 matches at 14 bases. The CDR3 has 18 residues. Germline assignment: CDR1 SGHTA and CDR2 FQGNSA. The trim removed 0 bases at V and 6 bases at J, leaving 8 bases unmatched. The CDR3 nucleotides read TGTGCCAGCAGCTTAGCCCCGGGACTAGCGGGAGTAGCGGATACGCAGTATTTT. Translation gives CASSLAPGLAGVADTQYF. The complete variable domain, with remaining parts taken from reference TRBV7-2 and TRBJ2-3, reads GAGVSQSPSNKVTEKGKDVELRCDPISGHTALYWYRQSLGQGLEFLIYFQGNSAPDKSGLPSDRFSAERTGGSVSTLTIQRTQQEDSAVYLCASSLAPGLAGVADTQYFGPGTRLTVL.

The CDR3 is CASSYSLGANVLTF. In DNA form, the CDR3 reads TGTGCCAGCAGTTACTCACTGGGGGCCAACGTCCTGACTTTC. V is TRBV6-2 or TRBV6-3 and J is TRBJ2-6; D uncertain. The germline V and J ends were trimmed by 0 bases and 4 bases, with 4 bases remaining between them. CDR1 MNHEY and CDR2 SVGEGT come from the germline V gene. This CDR3 is 14 amino acids long.

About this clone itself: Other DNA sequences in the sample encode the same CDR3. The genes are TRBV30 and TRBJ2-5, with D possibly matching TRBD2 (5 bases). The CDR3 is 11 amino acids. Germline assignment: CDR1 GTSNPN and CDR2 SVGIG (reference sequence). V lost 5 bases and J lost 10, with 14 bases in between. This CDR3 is CAWEVGGNQYF. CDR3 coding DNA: TGTGCCTGGGAGGTTGGAGGAAACCAGTACTTC.

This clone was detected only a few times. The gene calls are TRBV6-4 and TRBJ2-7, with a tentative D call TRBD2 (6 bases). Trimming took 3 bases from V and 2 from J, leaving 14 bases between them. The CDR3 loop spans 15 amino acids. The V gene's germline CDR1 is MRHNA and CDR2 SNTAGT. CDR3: CASSEGAGTPYEQYF. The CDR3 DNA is TGTGCCAGCAGTGAGGGTGCGGGAACACCCTACGAGCAGTACTTC.